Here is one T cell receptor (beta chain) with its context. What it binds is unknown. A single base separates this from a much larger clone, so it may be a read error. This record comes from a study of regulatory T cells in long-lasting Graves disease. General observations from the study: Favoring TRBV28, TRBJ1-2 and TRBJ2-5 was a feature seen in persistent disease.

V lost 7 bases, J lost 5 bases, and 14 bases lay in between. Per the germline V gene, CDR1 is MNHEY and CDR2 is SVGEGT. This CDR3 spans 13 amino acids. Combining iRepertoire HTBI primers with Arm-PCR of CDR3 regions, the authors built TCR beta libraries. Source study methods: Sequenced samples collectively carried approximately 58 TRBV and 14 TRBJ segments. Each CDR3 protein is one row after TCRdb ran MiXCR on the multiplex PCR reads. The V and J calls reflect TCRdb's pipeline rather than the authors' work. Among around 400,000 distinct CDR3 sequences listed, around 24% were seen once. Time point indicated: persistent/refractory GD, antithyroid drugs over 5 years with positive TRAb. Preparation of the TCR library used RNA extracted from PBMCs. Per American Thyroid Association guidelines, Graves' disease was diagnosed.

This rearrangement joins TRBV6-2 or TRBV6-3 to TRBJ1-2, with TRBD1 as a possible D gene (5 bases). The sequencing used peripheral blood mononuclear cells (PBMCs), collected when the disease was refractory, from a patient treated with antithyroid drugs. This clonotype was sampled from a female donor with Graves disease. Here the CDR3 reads CASMKGRTYGYTF. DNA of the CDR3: TGTGCCAGCATGAAAGGACGGACATATGGCTACACCTTC.